This TCR beta chain stems from a study of T cell responses to AZD1222 COVID-19 vaccine. The CDR3 sequence is 18 residues long. Looked up from germline, CDR1 is LNHDA and CDR2 is SQIVND (reference sequence). Trimming left V 1 base short and J 0 bases short, with 16 bases between. General study results and limits: Spike-wide vaccine-associated CD4 TCRs dominated at 160-218 and 743-854. Most donors were white British and more were female, and clonal diversity was possibly underestimated. Baseline serology detected seropositivity in only a handful of AZD1222 recipients.

The analysis combined second doses at about 4 or about 12 weeks. In regard to this clone: No antigen is known for it.

Sequencing used immunoSEQ multiplex PCR; TCRdb keeps in-frame clones, though not all of them. The table lists 150,000 to 200,000 clones, 85% to 95% of them singletons, with under 6% in the top ten. This specimen consisted of peripheral blood, obtained 28 days after the second AZD1222 dose. The V and J genes are TRBV19 and TRBJ2-4; perhaps TRBD2 as D (5 bases). The receptor was derived from an adult who received the AZD1222 COVID-19 vaccine. The CDR3 reads CASSIGVRVGLAKNIQYF. The CDR3 DNA reads TGTGCCAGTAGTATAGGGGTGAGGGTGGGATTAGCCAAAAACATTCAGTACTTC.